This T cell receptor (beta chain) is from a study of blood T cell repertoires in COVID-19. CDR3 length: 17 amino acids. J gave up 4 bases and V 4 bases, and 13 bases lay outside the gene matches. Germline V lookup: CDR1 LGHDT, CDR2 YNNKEL (reference sequence). Repertoires were generated with immunoSEQ multiplex PCR, while TCRdb's copy carries only in-frame clones and drops some. This table has approximately 310,000 clones, 85% appearing once. The V and J genes are TRBV3-1 (or the pseudogene TRBV3-2) and TRBJ2-1, with 7 bases aligning to TRBD2. Sequencing used PBMCs or T cells enriched from blood (not recorded which). The sequence came from a woman aged 25 to 39 who had been exposed to COVID-19. The DNA for the CDR3 is TGTGCCAGCAGCCCACCAGCGGCGGGAGTGGCATACAATGAGCAGTTCTTC. It encodes CASSPPAAGVAYNEQFF.